This T cell receptor (beta chain) was captured in a study of metastatic and nonmetastatic thyroid tumors. Study at large: For malignant and benign thyroid patients, tumor or nodule tissue and blood were the sources whose repertoires were compared.

This clone has at least ten counts. The antigen is unknown. Findings of the study overall: In both blood and tumor samples, TCR beta diversity was reported significantly higher for malignant than benign nodules.

Each patient came to thyroid surgery without any prior treatment (of any kind). Authors' methods: Between-group CDR3 differences, defined by clinicopathological status, yielded a distant-metastasis classifier for papillary thyroid cancer. TCRdb reanalyzed the PCR reads via MiXCR. TCRdb's processing, not the authors' own work, is the source of the V and J calls. The table lists about 25,000 clones, approximately 20% of them singletons. The source material was blood. The clonotype comes from a male donor with papillary thyroid cancer or a benign thyroid nodule (not recorded which). Some clones in this sample may be carry-over from other donors' samples.

CDR3 nucleotide sequence: TGTGCCAGCAGTTTATTCAGCTCCTATAATTCACCCCTCCACTTT. This codes for CASSLFSSYNSPLHF. J is TRBJ1-6 and V is TRBV28, with D uncertain. Germline V gives CDR1 MDHEN, CDR2 SYDVKM. This CDR3 region has 15 residues. Trimming removed 1 base at V and 0 bases at J, with 4 bases between.